This TCR beta chain was documented in a study of cytomegalovirus exposure and HLA in healthy donors. General study findings and limits: Previous analysis showed most TCR beta V segments were productive about 87% or about 30% of the time. Later analysis revealed greater clonal expansion in HLA-associated TCR beta chains than in equally common others.

As for this clone: Its target is not known.

Both 60 Vbeta primers and 13 Jbeta primers went into the PCR. Repertoires were generated with immunoSEQ multiplex PCR, while TCRdb's copy carries only in-frame clones and drops some. The top ten hold 1.5% to 1.7% of the sample, which has 160,000 or so clones, roughly 84% seen once. Germline assignment: CDR1 SGHAT and CDR2 FQNNGV. V shed 5 bases, J shed 6 bases, and the junction held 8 bases outside the gene matches. This CDR3 spans 14 amino acids. Sequenced sample: PBMCs. V gene TRBV11-2 combines with J gene TRBJ1-1, with 8 bases identical to TRBD1. The receptor comes from a woman between 18 and 30 years old in good health and CMV-seronegative. The CDR3 DNA reads as TGTGCCAGCAGCCCCTGGGACAGGAGATCTGAAGCTTTCTTT. It codes for CASSPWDRRSEAFF.